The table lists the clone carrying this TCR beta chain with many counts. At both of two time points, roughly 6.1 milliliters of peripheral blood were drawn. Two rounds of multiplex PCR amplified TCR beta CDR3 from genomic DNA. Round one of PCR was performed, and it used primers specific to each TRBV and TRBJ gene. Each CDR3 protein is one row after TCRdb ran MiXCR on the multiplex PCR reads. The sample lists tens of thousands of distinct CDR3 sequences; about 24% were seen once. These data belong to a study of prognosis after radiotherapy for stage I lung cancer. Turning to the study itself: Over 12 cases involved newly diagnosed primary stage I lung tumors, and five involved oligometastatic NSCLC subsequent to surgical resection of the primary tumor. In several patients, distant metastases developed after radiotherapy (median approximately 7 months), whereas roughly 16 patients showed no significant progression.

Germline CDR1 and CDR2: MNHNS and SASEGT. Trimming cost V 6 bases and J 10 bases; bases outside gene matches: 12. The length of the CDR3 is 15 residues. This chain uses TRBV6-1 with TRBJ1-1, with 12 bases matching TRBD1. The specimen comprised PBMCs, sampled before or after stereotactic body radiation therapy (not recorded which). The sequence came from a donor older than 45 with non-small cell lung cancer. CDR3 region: CASRIPGQGAGGAFF. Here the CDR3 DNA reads TGTGCCAGCAGAATCCCGGGACAGGGGGCGGGAGGAGCTTTCTTT.